This T cell receptor (beta chain) originates from a study of blood T cell repertoires in COVID-19. Produced via immunoSEQ multiplex PCR; TCRdb's table is partial and in-frame only. The data contain a few hundred thousand clones, roughly 89% of them singletons. In assigning cohorts, the study relied on participant-reported clinical history. The germline V gene has CDR1 SGHTA and CDR2 FQGNSA. The ends lost 6 bases at V and 0 bases at J; junction bases unmatched: 8. The CDR3 spans 16 residues. The clonotype comes from a woman aged 45-65 years who had recovered from COVID-19. Specimen: PBMCs or T cells enriched from blood (not recorded which). The chain is built from TRBV7-2 and TRBJ2-3; 8 bases match TRBD2. DNA of the CDR3: TGTGCCAGCAGTGAACACCAGCGGGGGAGCACAGATACGCAGTATTTT. It yields the protein CASSEHQRGSTDTQYF.